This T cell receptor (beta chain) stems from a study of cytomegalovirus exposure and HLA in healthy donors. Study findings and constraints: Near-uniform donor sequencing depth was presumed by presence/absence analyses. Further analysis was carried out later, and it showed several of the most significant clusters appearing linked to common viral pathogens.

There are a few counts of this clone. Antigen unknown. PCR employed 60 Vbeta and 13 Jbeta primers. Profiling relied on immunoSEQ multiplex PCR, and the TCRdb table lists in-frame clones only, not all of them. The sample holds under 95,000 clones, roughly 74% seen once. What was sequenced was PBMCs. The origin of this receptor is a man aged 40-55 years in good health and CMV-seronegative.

The CDR3 bases are TGCAGCGTTGCTCAGGGGACAGGTAGGCAGCCCCAGCATTTT. Amino acids: CSVAQGTGRQPQHF. J is TRBJ1-5 and V is TRBV29-1; TRBD1 matches at 8 bases. This CDR3 region has 14 residues. CDR1 is SQVTM, CDR2 ANQGSEA, per germline. The V segment lost 4 bases and the J segment 7 bases; nucleotides outside the gene matches: 9.